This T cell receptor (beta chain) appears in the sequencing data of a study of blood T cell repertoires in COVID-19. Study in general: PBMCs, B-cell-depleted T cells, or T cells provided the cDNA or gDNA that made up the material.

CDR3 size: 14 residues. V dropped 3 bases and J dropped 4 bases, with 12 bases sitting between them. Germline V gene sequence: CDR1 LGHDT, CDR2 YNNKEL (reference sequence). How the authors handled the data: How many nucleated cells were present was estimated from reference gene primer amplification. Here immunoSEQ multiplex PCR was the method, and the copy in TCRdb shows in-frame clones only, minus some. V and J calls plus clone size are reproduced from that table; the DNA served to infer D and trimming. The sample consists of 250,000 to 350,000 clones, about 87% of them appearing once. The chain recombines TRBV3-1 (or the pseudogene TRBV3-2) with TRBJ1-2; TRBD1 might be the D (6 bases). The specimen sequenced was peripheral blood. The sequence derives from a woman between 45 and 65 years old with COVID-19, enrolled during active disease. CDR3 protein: CASSQNQQGYGYTF. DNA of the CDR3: TGTGCCAGCAGCCAGAACCAACAGGGCTATGGCTACACCTTC.